The T cell receptor beta chain under discussion was sequenced for a study of blood T cells in healthy people across ages. This clonotype was observed a few times. The CDR3 sequence is 12 residues long. Germline-derived CDR1 and CDR2 are MNHEY and SVGEGT. The ends were cut back, 10 bases at V and 5 bases at J, with 14 bases in the middle. The authors ran a second PCR of roughly 7 to 11 cycles using a sample-barcoded 5' primer and a J-beta primer mix. Via MiXCR, TCRdb re-called the 5' RACE reads, giving one row per CDR3 protein. In the table there are 1.5 million to 2 million distinct CDR3 sequences, around 40% of which are singletons.

The chain is built from TRBV6-2 or TRBV6-3 and TRBJ2-5; possible D gene TRBD2, 5 bases. This sequence originates from a human donor in good health. What was sequenced was blood. The CDR3 nucleotides are TGTGCCACCATGAGGAGGAGGGAGACCCAGTACTTC. It codes for CATMRRRETQYF.